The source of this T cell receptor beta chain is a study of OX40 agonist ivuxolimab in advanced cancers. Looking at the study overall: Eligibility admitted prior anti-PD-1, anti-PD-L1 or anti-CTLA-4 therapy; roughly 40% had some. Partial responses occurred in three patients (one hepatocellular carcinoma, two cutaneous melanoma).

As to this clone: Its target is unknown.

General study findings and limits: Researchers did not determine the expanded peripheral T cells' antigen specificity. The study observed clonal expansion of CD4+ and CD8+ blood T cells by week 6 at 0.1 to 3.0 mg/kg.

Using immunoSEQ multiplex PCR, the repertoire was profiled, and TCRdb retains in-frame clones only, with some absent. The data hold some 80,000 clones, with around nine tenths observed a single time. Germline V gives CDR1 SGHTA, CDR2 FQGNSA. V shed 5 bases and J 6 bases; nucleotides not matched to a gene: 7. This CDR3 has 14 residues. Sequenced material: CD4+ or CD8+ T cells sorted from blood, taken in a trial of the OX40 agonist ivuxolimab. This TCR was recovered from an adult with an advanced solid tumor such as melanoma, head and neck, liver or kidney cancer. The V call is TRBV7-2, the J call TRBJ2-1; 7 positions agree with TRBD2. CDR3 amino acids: CASSRLGRGNEQFF. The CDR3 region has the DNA TGTGCCAGCAGCCGGCTTGGGAGGGGCAATGAGCAGTTCTTC.